These 29 T cell receptor beta chains were all obtained from the same sample, sequenced in a study of CD8+CD57+ T cells in acquired aplastic anemia. Genomic DNA constituted the template upon which TCR beta VDJ and CDR3 profiling was performed. TCRdb analysed the reads with MiXCR anew, one entry per CDR3 protein. The sample lists around 130,000 distinct CDR3 sequences, roughly 55% occurring once. Patients picked for sequencing had shown CD8+CD57+ cell expansion detected by flow cytometry. Material: sorted CD4+, CD8+, or CD8+CD57+ T cells (not recorded which) from PBMCs. The source of these receptors is a human donor with aplastic anemia.

The V gene is TRBV5-5, the J gene TRBJ2-7; TRBD2 matches 8 bases. J was trimmed by 0 bases and V by 3 bases; bases with no gene match: 8. The CDR3 extends over 16 amino acids. CDR1 and CDR2 from the germline V gene are SGHKS and YYEKEE (reference sequence). The CDR3 region is CASSSTGGLNSYEQYF. The CDR3 nucleotides are TGTGCCAGCAGCTCGACGGGGGGGCTAAACTCCTACGAGCAGTACTTC.

There are a few counts of this clonotype. The V gene is TRBV7-3, the J gene TRBJ1-1; D is perhaps TRBD1 (6 bases). The V gene lost 6 bases and the J gene lost 8 bases, with 13 bases spanning the gap. Looked up from germline, CDR1 is SGHTA and CDR2 is FQGTGA. This CDR3 has 12 residues. The DNA for the CDR3 is TGTGCCAGCAGGCCCGAGGGGGGCGAAGCTTTCTTT. Its protein product is CASRPEGGEAFF.

The chain carries TRBV24-1 and TRBJ2-1; D perhaps matches TRBD1 (5 bases). This CDR3 region has 16 residues. CDR1 is KGHDR and CDR2 is SFDVKD in the germline V gene. Trimming left V 4 bases short and J 0 bases short, with 12 bases between. In DNA, the CDR3 is TGTGCCACCAGTGAACTCAGGGCCCGCTCCTACAATGAGCAGTTCTTC. Protein: CATSELRARSYNEQFF.

The V call is TRBV10-3, the J call TRBJ2-3; no clear D. Germline V gene sequence: CDR1 ENHRY, CDR2 SYGVKD. The CDR3 runs 10 residues. V was shortened by 10 bases and J by 6 bases, with 8 bases between the two germline ends. The CDR3 sequence: CATSLDTQYF. The CDR3 bases are TGTGCCACCTCTCTGGATACGCAGTATTTT.

The genes are TRBV7-3 and TRBJ2-5, with 14 bases fitting TRBD2. The V segment lost 0 bases and the J segment 6 bases; nucleotides outside the gene matches: 9. This CDR3 has 18 amino acids. Germline V lookup: CDR1 SGHTA, CDR2 FQGTGA. The CDR3 DNA sequence: TGTGCCAGCAGCTTAACGGGGACTAGCGGGAGTGGTGTGAAGACCCAGTACTTC. Its translation: CASSLTGTSGSGVKTQYF.

This clonotype occurred many times. The chain has TRBV10-1 and TRBJ1-6; 8 bases match TRBD1. Germline V gene sequence: CDR1 WNHNN, CDR2 SYGVQD (reference sequence). J was trimmed by 0 bases and V by 9 bases; bases with no gene match: 13. This CDR3 is 18 amino acids long. This CDR3 reads CARKTGGPASSYNSPLHF. In DNA form, the CDR3 reads TGCGCCAGAAAAACAGGGGGTCCGGCAAGCTCCTATAATTCACCCCTCCACTTT.

V is TRBV6-1 and J is TRBJ2-7; D might be TRBD2 (6 bases). The CDR3 is 14 amino acids. V was cut by 6 bases and J by 6 bases, with 18 bases left in between. The germline V gene encodes CDR1 MNHNS and CDR2 SASEGT. CDR3 sequence (DNA): TGTGCCAGCAGAGTCGGGACTGGGATACGCGAGCAGTACTTC. Amino acid sequence: CASRVGTGIREQYF.

Remarks on this clonotype: Since a much larger clone is just one base distant, this may be a read error. V usage is TRBV5-1 and J usage is TRBJ2-1; no reliable D call. The CDR3 is 16 residues long. CDR1 is SGHRS and CDR2 is YFSETQ in the germline V gene. CDR3 loop: CAGSPAVGTQYNEQFF. CDR3 nucleotide sequence: TGCGCCGGCAGCCCCGCCGTGGGTACCCAGTACAATGAGCAGTTCTTC.

V is TRBV29-1 and J is TRBJ2-2; possibly TRBD1 or TRBD2 for D (5 bases each). CDR3 length: 15 residues. Per germline, CDR1 SQVTM and CDR2 ANQGSEA. V gave up 2 bases and J gave up 0 bases, with 10 bases separating them. The CDR3 is CSVERGAANTGELFF. The DNA of the CDR3 is TGCAGCGTTGAAAGGGGAGCGGCGAACACCGGGGAGCTGTTTTTT.

This clonotype was detected ten times or more. The rearrangement links TRBV5-5 to TRBJ1-1; no clear D. V lost 5 bases and J 1 base, leaving 6 bases between the germline ends. This CDR3 region has 12 residues. Germline V lookup: CDR1 SGHKS, CDR2 YYEKEE (reference sequence). The CDR3 here is CASSGQNTEAFF. The CDR3 DNA follows: TGTGCCAGCAGTGGGCAGAACACTGAAGCTTTCTTT.

This clonotype was observed once. The V gene is TRBV11-1, the J gene TRBJ2-3; TRBD2 matches 10 bases. The CDR3 sequence is 16 residues long. Germline CDR1 is SGHAT and CDR2 is FQDESV (reference sequence). V trimming: 5 bases; J trimming: 6 bases; junction bases outside the gene matches: 11. The CDR3 coding sequence is TGTGCCAGCAGCCCCTACAACAGCGGGGGGGCGGATACGCAGTATTTT. This translates into CASSPYNSGGADTQYF.

This clonotype was detected a few times. V is TRBV27 and J is TRBJ2-7; D is perhaps TRBD1 (5 bases). This CDR3 region has 13 residues. V shed 5 bases and J shed 3 bases, with 11 bases lying between them. Looked up from germline, CDR1 is MNHEY and CDR2 is SMNVEV (reference sequence). CDR3 coding DNA: TGTGCCAGCAGTCAACGCCAGGGCTACGAGCAGTACTTC. It yields the protein CASSQRQGYEQYF.

V usage is TRBV19 and J usage is TRBJ1-4; 7 bases are shared with TRBD1. Germline V gives CDR1 LNHDA, CDR2 SQIVND (reference sequence). The CDR3 extends over 15 amino acids. V was clipped by 5 bases and J by 8 bases; unmatched bases: 11. DNA for the CDR3: TGTGCCAGTAGTCCCTCAGACAGGGTGCGGGAAAAACTGTTTTTT. Translated, it gives CASSPSDRVREKLFF.

A remark on this clonotype: No conserved phenylalanine or tryptophan ends this CDR3, so it is likely a read error. This chain links TRBV6-1 with TRBJ2-7; 11 bases are shared with TRBD2. V trimming: 8 bases; J trimming: 4 bases; junction bases outside the gene matches: 4. The germline CDR1 and CDR2 sequences are MNHNS and SASEGT. CDR3 length equals 13 residues. The CDR3, as DNA: TGTGCCAGCGGAATAGCGGGAGGGTACGAGCAGTACCTC. Amino acids: CASGIAGGYEQYL.

The chain employs TRBV6-4 and TRBJ2-1, with 7 bases fitting TRBD1. Losses at the gene ends were 4 bases for V and 8 bases for J; bases not matched to a gene: 5. CDR1 MRHNA and CDR2 SNTAGT come from the germline V gene. This CDR3 is 13 amino acids long. The CDR3 DNA is TGTGCCAGCAGTGTAACAGGGGACGATGAGCAGTTCTTC. As protein: CASSVTGDDEQFF.

In regard to this clonotype: Just one base apart from a much larger clone, this may be a read error. This chain connects TRBV9 to TRBJ1-1; the match to TRBD1 covers 7 bases. V trimming: 4 bases; J trimming: 8 bases; junction bases outside the gene matches: 14. This CDR3 is built from 15 residues. CDR1 is SGDLS, CDR2 YYNGEE, per germline. CDR3 DNA sequence: TGTGCCAGCAGCCCTAGGACAGGCCTAGAGTTAGAAGCTTTCTTT. Amino acids: CASSPRTGLELEAFF.

This rearrangement joins TRBV9 to TRBJ2-7; 15 bases fit TRBD2. CDR1 is SGDLS and CDR2 is YYNGEE in the germline V gene. V was clipped by 3 bases and J by 1 base; unmatched bases: 5. This CDR3 contains 17 residues. The CDR3 is CASSAGTSGGQSYEQYF. The CDR3 nucleotides read TGTGCCAGCAGCGCGGGGACTAGCGGGGGGCAGTCCTACGAGCAGTACTTC.

This clonotype occurred many times. This chain uses TRBV20-1 with TRBJ2-7, with a possible D match to TRBD1 (6 bases). The CDR3 extends over 12 amino acids. The germline V gene encodes CDR1 DFQATT and CDR2 SNEGSKA (reference sequence). V gave up 3 bases and J gave up 3 bases, with 9 bases separating them. The CDR3 spells CSASTRGYEQYF. CDR3 DNA: TGCAGTGCTAGCACCAGGGGCTACGAGCAGTACTTC.

The rearrangement uses TRBV10-3 and TRBJ1-1; 8 bases are shared with TRBD1. CDR3 length: 17 amino acids. Germline CDR1 ENHRY, CDR2 SYGVKD. With 0 bases clipped from V and 4 bases from J, the junction kept 10 bases outside the gene matches. The CDR3: CAISESGTGLYGTEAFF. The CDR3 DNA is TGTGCCATCAGTGAGTCAGGGACAGGTCTATATGGCACTGAAGCTTTCTTT.

In its sample, this clonotype was seen once. The rearrangement uses TRBV7-3 and TRBJ1-1; no clear D. The CDR3 totals 16 residues. Germline values: CDR1 SGHTA, CDR2 FQGTGA. V was cut by 1 base and J by 2 bases, with 14 bases left in between. As DNA, the CDR3 is TGTGCCAGCAGCTTAATTTGGTCAACGGAAAACACTGAAGCTTTCTTT. Protein sequence: CASSLIWSTENTEAFF.

The chain recombines TRBV15 with TRBJ1-1; D gene unclear. Trimming left V 8 bases short and J 2 bases short, with 15 bases between. This CDR3 has 14 amino acids. The germline gives CDR1 LNHNV, CDR2 YYDKDF (reference sequence). The CDR3, as DNA: TGTGCCACCGGATCCACGACTCCTAACACTGAAGCTTTCTTT. It specifies CATGSTTPNTEAFF.

This clonotype was seen at least ten times. Just one base apart from a much larger clone, this may be a read error. This chain connects TRBV6-5 to TRBJ2-7; D gene unclear. V was shortened by 6 bases and J by 0 bases, with 3 bases between the two germline ends. Germline V CDR1 and CDR2: MNHEY, SVGAGI. CDR3 length: 11 amino acids. This CDR3 is CASSNSYEQYF. CDR3 nucleotide sequence: TGTGCCAGCAGCAACTCCTACGAGCAGTACTTC.

This clonotype was detected many times. This CDR3 reads CASSYLGIGDKPQHF. The CDR3 DNA follows: TGTGCCAGCAGTTACCTAGGGATCGGGGATAAGCCCCAGCATTTT. V is TRBV6-2 or TRBV6-3 and J is TRBJ1-5, with D unclear. The germline V gene has CDR1 MNHEY and CDR2 SVGEGT. The CDR3 extends over 15 amino acids. V gave up 2 bases and J gave up 8 bases, with 16 bases separating them.

This clonotype was observed a handful of times. The chain couples TRBV6-2 or TRBV6-3 to TRBJ2-5, with TRBD1 matching 10 bases. The germline gives CDR1 MNHEY, CDR2 SVGEGT. The length of the CDR3 is 17 residues. The V and J ends lost 2 bases and 0 bases, in that order; junction bases with no gene match: 6. CDR3 amino acids: CASSYLPGTGDQETQYF. The CDR3, as DNA: TGTGCCAGCAGTTACCTTCCCGGGACAGGGGACCAAGAGACCCAGTACTTC.

CDR3 sequence (DNA): TGTGCCAGCCAGACGGGAAGTTACGAGCAGTACTTC. It encodes CASQTGSYEQYF. The chain combines TRBV7-2 with TRBJ2-7; a weak D match, TRBD2 (5 bases). The ends were cut back, 8 bases at V and 4 bases at J, with 12 bases in the middle. The germline CDR1 and CDR2 sequences are SGHTA and FQGNSA. The CDR3 loop spans 12 amino acids.

This clonotype was seen a handful of times. CDR3 in amino acids: CASRSRDSSSTDTQYF. DNA for the CDR3: TGTGCCAGCAGATCTCGGGACTCCTCTAGCACAGATACGCAGTATTTT. The chain combines TRBV6-5 with TRBJ2-3; perhaps TRBD2 as D (6 bases). Germline V gene sequence: CDR1 MNHEY, CDR2 SVGAGI. V was trimmed by 6 bases and J by 0 bases, leaving 16 bases between them. The CDR3 contains 16 residues.

This clonotype has more than one count but fewer than ten. Here the CDR3 reads CASSFDRAYEQYF. In nucleotides, the CDR3 is TGTGCCAGTAGTTTTGACAGGGCCTACGAGCAGTACTTC. The rearrangement uses TRBV19 and TRBJ2-7; 7 bases map to TRBD1. The V gene end was trimmed by 5 bases and the J gene end by 2 bases; junction bases not matched to a gene: 3. The CDR3 is made up of 13 amino acids. Germline V gene sequence: CDR1 LNHDA, CDR2 SQIVND (reference sequence).

Details on this clonotype: At one boundary the junction diverges from the germline segment, which might be a read error. This chain joins TRBV24-1 and TRBJ2-5, with D tentatively TRBD1 (6 bases). CDR1 and CDR2 from the germline V gene are KGHDR and SFDVKD. CDR3 length equals 13 residues. This CDR3 reads CASSDPPTGTQYF. CDR3 in DNA: TGTGCCTCCAGTGATCCACCGACAGGGACCCAGTACTTC.

The chain has TRBV5-1 and TRBJ1-1; D gene ambiguous. Between the trimmed V and J ends, which lost 4 bases and 4 bases, there was a span of 11 bases. The CDR3 runs 13 residues. Germline CDR1 SGHRS, CDR2 YFSETQ. CDR3 coding DNA: TGCGCCAGCAGCACGACATCGTCCACTGAAGCTTTCTTT. Residues: CASSTTSSTEAFF. Full variable domain (remainder filled in from reference TRBV5-1 and TRBJ1-1): KAGVTQTPRYLIKTRGQQVTLSCSPISGHRSVSWYQQTPGQGLQFLFEYFSETQRNKGNFPGRFSGRQFSNSRSEMNVSTLELGDSALYLCASSTTSSTEAFFGQGTRLTVV.